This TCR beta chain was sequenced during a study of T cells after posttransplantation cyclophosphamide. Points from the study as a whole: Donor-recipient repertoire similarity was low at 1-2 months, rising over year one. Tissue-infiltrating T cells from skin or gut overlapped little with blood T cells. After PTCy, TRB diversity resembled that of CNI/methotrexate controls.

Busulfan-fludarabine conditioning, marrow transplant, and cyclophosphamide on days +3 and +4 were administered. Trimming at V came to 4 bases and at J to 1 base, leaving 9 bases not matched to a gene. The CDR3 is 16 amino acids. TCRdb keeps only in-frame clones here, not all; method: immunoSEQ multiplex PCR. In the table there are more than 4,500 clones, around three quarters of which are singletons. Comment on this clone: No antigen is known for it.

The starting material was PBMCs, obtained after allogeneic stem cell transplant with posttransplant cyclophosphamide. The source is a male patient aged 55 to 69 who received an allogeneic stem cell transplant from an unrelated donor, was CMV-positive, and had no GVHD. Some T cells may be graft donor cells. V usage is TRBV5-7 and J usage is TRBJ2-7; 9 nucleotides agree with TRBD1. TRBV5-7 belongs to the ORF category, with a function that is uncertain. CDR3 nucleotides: TGTGCCAGCAGCCCAATGGGACAGGGAAGATCCTACGAGCAGTACTTC. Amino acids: CASSPMGQGRSYEQYF.